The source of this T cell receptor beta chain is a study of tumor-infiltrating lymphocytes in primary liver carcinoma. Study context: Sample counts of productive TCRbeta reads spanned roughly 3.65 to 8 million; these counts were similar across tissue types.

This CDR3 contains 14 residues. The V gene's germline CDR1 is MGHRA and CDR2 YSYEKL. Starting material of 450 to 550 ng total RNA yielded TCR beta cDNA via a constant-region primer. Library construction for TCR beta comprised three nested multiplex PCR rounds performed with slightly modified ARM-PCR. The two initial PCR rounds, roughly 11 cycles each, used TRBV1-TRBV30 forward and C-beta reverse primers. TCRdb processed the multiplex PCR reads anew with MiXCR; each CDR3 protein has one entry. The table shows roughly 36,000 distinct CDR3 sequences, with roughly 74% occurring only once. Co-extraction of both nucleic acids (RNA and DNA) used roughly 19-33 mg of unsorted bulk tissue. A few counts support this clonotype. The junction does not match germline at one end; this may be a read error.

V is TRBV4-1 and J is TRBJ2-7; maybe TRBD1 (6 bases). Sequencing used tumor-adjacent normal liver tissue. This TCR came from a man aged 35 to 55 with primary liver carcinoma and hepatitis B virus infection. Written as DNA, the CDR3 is TGTGCCAGCAGCCTCCCAGGGGTAGGGGACGAGCAGTACTTC. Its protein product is CASSLPGVGDEQYF.